This entry lists 9 T cell receptor beta chains sequenced from one sample in a study of T-cell reconstitution after alpha-beta-depleted transplantation in children. The TCRbeta library was prepared with unique molecular identifiers. TCRdb reprocessed the PCR reads via MiXCR and lists one record per CDR3 protein. The profile covers around 800,000 distinct CDR3 sequences, with roughly 15% appearing a single time and approximately 5% taken by the ten largest. The sequences come from PBMCs, mostly from graft donor cells, collected 360 days after TCRalphabeta/CD19-depleted stem cell transplant. Receptors were obtained from a male patient between 10 and 17 years old who had a stem cell transplant for acute lymphoblastic leukemia, so the T cells may come from the graft donor.

This chain links TRBV4-1 with TRBJ2-1; D is perhaps TRBD2 (5 bases). V dropped 2 bases and J dropped 4 bases, with 9 bases sitting between them. Germline V gene lookup returns CDR1 MGHRA and CDR2 YSYEKL. The CDR3 runs 14 residues. In DNA, the CDR3 is TGCGCCAGCAGCCAATTTTCGGGGTACAATGAGCAGTTCTTC. Protein: CASSQFSGYNEQFF.

The chain links TRBV7-9 to TRBJ2-7; no clear D. This CDR3 has 15 amino acids. The ends were cut back, 5 bases at V and 0 bases at J, with 14 bases in the middle. Per the germline V gene, CDR1 is SEHNR and CDR2 is FQNEAQ (reference sequence). The CDR3 loop is CASSSTAISSYEQYF. CDR3 DNA: TGTGCCAGCAGCAGCACAGCAATTTCCTCCTACGAGCAGTACTTC.

This clonotype has ten or more counts. The chain carries TRBV7-3 and TRBJ2-7; 10 nucleotides agree with TRBD1. The CDR3 runs 14 residues. The J segment lost 2 bases and the V segment lost 5 bases, leaving 3 bases of the junction unmatched. From germline, CDR1 is SGHTA and CDR2 FQGTGA. The CDR3 loop reads CASSPDRGTYEQYF. The CDR3 coding sequence is TGTGCCAGCAGCCCGGACAGGGGGACCTACGAGCAGTACTTC.

This clonotype has ten or more counts. This CDR3 reads CASSLAGSPTDTQYF. The CDR3 DNA reads TGTGCCAGCAGCTTAGCGGGGTCCCCGACAGATACGCAGTATTTT. The chain has TRBV7-3 and TRBJ2-3, with D tentatively TRBD2 (6 bases). The CDR3 extends over 15 amino acids. Trimming removed 2 bases at V and 3 bases at J, with 12 bases between. CDR1 is SGHTA and CDR2 is FQGTGA in the germline V gene.

The sample holds a few counts of this clonotype. The chain is built from TRBV7-8 and TRBJ2-2; D possibly uses TRBD1 or TRBD2 (5 bases each). Per germline, CDR1 SGHVS and CDR2 FQNEAQ. The CDR3 length is 18 residues. V lost 2 bases and J 2 bases, leaving 18 bases between the germline ends. The CDR3 bases are TGTGCCAGCAGCTTACATTTTCGTGGGACCATCAACACCGGGGAGCTGTTTTTT. Its translation is CASSLHFRGTINTGELFF.

This clonotype was seen only a few times. The chain links TRBV11-2 to TRBJ2-2; D ambiguous. The germline V gene has CDR1 SGHAT and CDR2 FQNNGV. Trimming took off 5 bases at V and 5 bases at J, with 18 bases between the two ends. The CDR3 totals 16 residues. The DNA for the CDR3 is TGTGCCAGCAGCAACGGACCCACGACGTGGACCGGGGAGCTGTTTTTT. Protein: CASSNGPTTWTGELFF. The variable domain in full, with the rest retrieved from reference TRBV11-2 and TRBJ2-2, is EAGVAQSPRYKIIEKRQSVAFWCNPISGHATLYWYQQILGQGPKLLIQFQNNGVVDDSQLPKDRFSAERLKGVDSTLKIQPAKLEDSAVYLCASSNGPTTWTGELFFGEGSRLTVL.

The rearrangement links TRBV12-3 or TRBV12-4 to TRBJ2-2; 7 bases fit TRBD1. The ends lost 7 bases at V and 6 bases at J; junction bases unmatched: 11. This CDR3 has 15 residues. The chain's CDR3 is CASNSPTGMAGELFF. The CDR3 DNA reads as TGTGCCAGCAATTCTCCGACAGGGATGGCCGGGGAGCTGTTTTTT.

The chain recombines TRBV29-1 with TRBJ1-1; D may be TRBD1 (5 bases). Trimming cost V 8 bases and J 1 base, with 11 bases left between them. This CDR3 spans 12 amino acids. Germline V lookup: CDR1 SQVTM, CDR2 ANQGSEA. The CDR3 DNA is TGCAGCAGCGGGACGTGGAACACTGAAGCTTTCTTT. This gives the protein CSSGTWNTEAFF.

V usage is TRBV9 and J usage is TRBJ2-7; 10 bases fit TRBD1. Per the germline V gene, CDR1 is SGDLS and CDR2 is YYNGEE. V lost 3 bases, J lost 4 bases, and 10 bases stayed unmatched. The CDR3 runs 16 residues. CDR3 DNA sequence: TGTGCCAGCAGCGCCTCCCGGGACAGGGGATTGTACGAGCAGTACTTC. Amino acid sequence: CASSASRDRGLYEQYF.